This section outlines one T cell receptor beta chain sequence together with its context. Antigen specificity is unknown. Gene names are mouse gene names. The read is 1 residue too short to cover the CDR3 end, so that end is filled in from the germline J gene. V was pared by 0 bases and J by 6 bases, with 2 bases of the junction left unmatched. The CDR3 is 13 amino acids. Germline-derived CDR1 and CDR2 are GKSSPN and SITVG. This entry is derived from a study of tissue T cells after allogeneic stem cell transplantation. Findings and limits, study-wide: Alloreactivity or antigen specificity of tissue TCRs was not determined; some clones might be host cells. Anatomically similar tissues had similar TCR repertoires within each patient.

Measured with immunoSEQ multiplex PCR; TCRdb has only the in-frame clones, and not every one. Of some 22,000 clones listed, 69% are singletons. Sequencing used blood. This receptor was obtained from a female BALB/c mouse in good health. Mice of this strain are of MHC haplotype H2-d. The chain joins TRBV31 to TRBJ2-5; the match to TRBD1 covers 8 bases. The CDR3 DNA, read in part, is TGTGCCTGGAGTCTAACAGGGGGGGACACCCAGTAC. Its translation: CAWSLTGGDTQY. The complete CDR3 sequence is CAWSLTGGDTQYF. The full variable domain, rest sourced from reference TRBV31 and TRBJ2-5, is AQTIHQWPVAEIKAVGSPLSLGCTIKGKSSPNLYWYWQATGGTLQQLFYSITVGQVESVVQLNLSASRPKDDQFILSTEKLLLSHSGFYLCAWSLTGGDTQYFGPGTRLLVL.